This passage covers 9 T cell receptor beta chains from one sample sequenced in a study of molecular identifiers for immune sequencing clone quantification (dated by TCRdb to the late 2010s). The library was prepared using PCR. This sample was sequenced with an Illumina HiSeq 4000. TCRdb reprocessed the public reads (quality trimming at Q25 with fastp, clone calling with MiXCR) and kept in-frame beta chains. CDR3 protein sequences are deduplicated, and each keeps its most common genes and DNA. The sample table holds more than 250,000 distinct CDR3 sequences, of which around a fifth were seen once. Under 0.95% of the sample is in the top ten clones. Material: naive CD8+ T cells from blood, with Jurkat cell RNA spiked in. Interpreted using the paper, the cell subset or site label stands for: FACS-sorted CD8+CD4-CCR7+CD45RA+ naive T cells. These receptor sequences come from a human donor in good health. Some libraries in this study had Jurkat cell RNA spiked in.

This clonotype was detected many times. The chain links TRBV4-3 to TRBJ2-5; TRBD1 is a possible D gene (5 bases). With 0 bases removed from V and 0 bases from J, the gap between germline ends came to 11 bases. Germline lookup yields CDR1 LGHNA and CDR2 YSLEER. The CDR3 loop spans 16 amino acids. Here the CDR3 DNA reads TGCGCCAGCAGCCAAGATATACAGGCCAACCAAGAGACCCAGTACTTC. It encodes CASSQDIQANQETQYF.

This clonotype was recorded many times. The V call is TRBV20-1, the J call TRBJ2-3; 9 bases are a match to TRBD2. Trimming took 6 bases from V and 2 from J; bases not matched to a gene: 12. This CDR3 has 16 residues. Germline V gene data show CDR1 as DFQATT and CDR2 as SNEGSKA (reference sequence). CDR3 protein: CSANSVAGDDTDTQYF. CDR3 bases: TGCAGTGCCAACTCCGTAGCGGGGGACGACACAGATACGCAGTATTTT.

A remark on this clonotype: This may arise from a read error, as a much more abundant clone is one base away. The gene calls are TRBV7-6 and TRBJ2-7, with a tentative D call TRBD2 (5 bases). Trimming stripped 5 bases from V and 9 bases from J, with 14 bases between. Germline V CDR1 and CDR2: SGHVS, FNYEAQ. This CDR3 spans 12 amino acids. The CDR3 DNA reads TGTGCCAGCAGCGCGAGAGAGAGCGGGCAGTACTTC. Encoded protein: CASSARESGQYF.

Remarks on this clonotype: This may be a read error, as it is one base from a much larger clone. The chain recombines TRBV20-1 with TRBJ2-4; perhaps D is TRBD1 or TRBD2 (5 bases each). Germline CDR1 reads DFQATT; CDR2 reads SNEGSKA (reference sequence). CDR3 length: 15 amino acids. CDR3 in DNA: TGCAGTGCCGAATACAGGTTCCTAGCCAAAAGCATTCAGTACTTC. Its protein is CSAEYRFLAKSIQYF.

The chain carries TRBV12-3 or TRBV12-4 and TRBJ2-3, with D unresolved. Trimming cost V 4 bases and J 5 bases, with 16 bases left between them. The CDR3 is 15 amino acids. The CDR3, as DNA: TGTGCCAGCAGTTCGATAGGGATAGAGAAAGATACGCAGTATTTT. It is translated as CASSSIGIEKDTQYF.

This clonotype was recorded a few times. This sequence joins TRBV12-3 or TRBV12-4 and TRBJ2-4; TRBD2 is a possible D gene (6 bases). Trimming pared 4 bases from V and 8 bases from J, leaving 24 bases between. CDR3 length equals 17 residues. The CDR3 is CASSSSALALHEDIQYF. CDR3 DNA sequence: TGTGCCAGCAGTTCTAGCGCTCTAGCTCTCCACGAGGACATTCAGTACTTC.

The sample holds many counts of this clonotype. The J gene is TRBJ1-1, the V gene TRBV6-1, with D tentatively TRBD1 (6 bases). Looked up from germline, CDR1 is MNHNS and CDR2 is SASEGT. The V end lost 6 bases, the J end lost 1 base, and 15 bases lay between the germline ends. CDR3 length: 15 amino acids. The CDR3 spells CASSVGGQSNTEAFF. The CDR3 nucleotides read TGTGCCAGCAGCGTGGGGGGACAATCGAACACTGAAGCTTTCTTT.

The table lists this clonotype with many counts. The chain is built from TRBV4-3 and TRBJ2-2, with D tentatively TRBD2 (6 bases). CDR1 is LGHNA and CDR2 is YSLEER in the germline V gene. This CDR3 has 17 amino acids. Trimming removed 0 bases at V and 0 bases at J, with 11 bases between. The CDR3 loop is CASSQDGDSTNTGELFF. The DNA of the CDR3 is TGCGCCAGCAGCCAAGATGGGGACTCTACGAACACCGGGGAGCTGTTTTTT.

This clonotype was detected a few times. Relative to the germline gene, one junction end is altered; a read error may explain this. The chain links TRBV4-3 to TRBJ1-1; TRBD1 aligns across 7 bases. CDR3 length: 15 amino acids. Germline V CDR1 and CDR2: LGHNA, YSLEER. CDR3 sequence (DNA): TGCGCCAGCAGCCAAGATTTCACAGGGGATCTTGAAGCTTCCTTT. This codes for CASSQDFTGDLEASF.